This T cell receptor (beta chain) was observed in a study of cytomegalovirus exposure and HLA in healthy donors. Produced via immunoSEQ multiplex PCR; TCRdb's table is partial and in-frame only. The data show under 150,000 clones, 85% to 90% seen once. The donors were in the approximately 120-subject validation cohort, distinct from the approximately 700-subject first cohort. With respect to this clone: Its antigen is not identified.

Findings and caveats of the study: The tendency of first-cohort TCR clusters to co-occur in the approximately 110 validation repertoires was identified by a subsequent analysis.

Sequenced input: PBMCs. This sequence originates from a man younger than 30 in good health and CMV-seronegative.

The CDR3 spells CASSESGNEQFF. The CDR3 DNA reads TGTGCCAGCTCAGAAAGCGGGAATGAGCAGTTCTTC. The gene calls are TRBV18 and TRBJ2-1; D is perhaps TRBD2 (6 bases). This CDR3 has 12 amino acids. V lost 5 bases and J lost 7, with 9 bases in between. Germline values: CDR1 KGHSH, CDR2 LQKENI.